The clone carrying this T cell receptor beta chain was detected ten times or more. Germline assignment: CDR1 LNHNV and CDR2 YYDKDF (reference sequence). The CDR3 consists of 13 residues. Trimming took 0 bases from V and 8 from J, leaving 10 bases between them. This sample was taken from a study of blood T cells in healthy people across ages. There were healthy Caucasian individuals from Russia, aged about 6 to 100, serving as donors. The authors ran a second PCR of 7 to 11 cycles using a sample-barcoded 5' primer and a J-beta primer mix. All cDNA molecules were each tagged by a template-switch adaptor with 12 random nucleotides. TCRdb re-derived calls from the 5' RACE reads in MiXCR, one entry per CDR3 protein. The sample includes around 1,500,000 distinct CDR3 sequences, 25% to 30% of them seen just once.

Specimen: blood. The gene calls are TRBV15 and TRBJ1-2; D gene unclear. This receptor was identified in a woman in her twenties or thirties in good health. The CDR3 DNA sequence: TGTGCCACCAGCAGAGATCGTGTCAGCGGCTACACCTTC. The encoded protein is CATSRDRVSGYTF.